The sample holds a few counts of the clone carrying this T cell receptor beta chain. It was with 60 Vbeta and 13 Jbeta primers that the PCR ran. Using immunoSEQ multiplex PCR, the repertoire was profiled, and TCRdb retains in-frame clones only, with some absent. The sample includes about 88,000 clones, 69% of them seen just once. The data were taken from a study of cytomegalovirus exposure and HLA in healthy donors. V gave up 5 bases and J gave up 5 bases; unmatched junction bases: 6. This CDR3 region has 15 residues. Germline V gene sequence: CDR1 SGHTA, CDR2 FQGTGA. This sequence was found in a man aged 45-65 years in good health and CMV-seronegative. The sequenced sample was PBMCs. This rearrangement joins TRBV7-3 to TRBJ1-4, with TRBD1 identical over 9 bases. CDR3 loop: CASSPTGGMNEKLFF. Written as DNA, the CDR3 is TGTGCCAGCAGCCCGACAGGGGGTATGAATGAAAAACTGTTTTTT. Supplemented by reference TRBV7-3 and TRBJ1-4, the full variable domain reads GAGVSQTPSNKVTEKGKYVELRCDPISGHTALYWYRQSLGQGPEFLIYFQGTGAADDSGLPNDRFFAVRPEGSVSTLKIQRTERGDSAVYLCASSPTGGMNEKLFFGSGTQLSVL.